This section outlines one TCR beta chain sequence together with its context. Antigen unknown. Adolescents were screened for latent TB by skin test and IGRA. This sample is part of a study of T cells in tuberculosis. Overall study context: The T cells targeted glucose monomycolate, a mycobacterial lipid, via CD1B. Overall study findings and caveats: Active tuberculosis patients had shorter CDR3-alpha; the beta difference was nonsignificant.

Germline V gene data show CDR1 as SGHNT and CDR2 as YYREEE (reference sequence). V shed 0 bases and J shed 4 bases, with 6 bases lying between them. The CDR3 spans 13 residues. Profiled with immunoSEQ multiplex PCR; TCRdb holds only in-frame clones, not every one. This table has 20,000 to 25,000 clones, 95% to 98% appearing once. This receptor was taken from a donor aged 10-29 years with latent tuberculosis or without tuberculosis infection. V gene TRBV5-4 combines with J gene TRBJ2-3; D is perhaps TRBD2 (6 bases). The sequencing input was PBMCs. The CDR3 region is CASSLGRADTQYF. The DNA of the CDR3 is TGTGCCAGCAGCTTGGGGAGGGCAGATACGCAGTATTTT.